This T cell receptor beta chain was recovered during a study of cytomegalovirus exposure and HLA in healthy donors. Broader study findings: Most TCR sequences showed up rarely, but some public TCRs showed up in many donors. The classifier reportedly diagnosed cytomegalovirus status with high specificity and sensitivity. The study put 150 or so TCR beta chains on its list as cytomegalovirus-associated.

A word on this clone: The antigen is unknown.

TCRdb's copy holds only in-frame clones and misses some; the assay was immunoSEQ multiplex PCR. The sample records about 360,000 clones, roughly 89% being singletons. The trim removed 7 bases at V and 5 bases at J, leaving 10 bases unmatched. The germline V gene has CDR1 SGHRS and CDR2 YFSETQ. The CDR3 spans 14 residues. The TCR sequence derives from a woman aged 18-35 years in good health and CMV-seronegative. Sequenced material: PBMCs. The rearrangement uses TRBV5-1 and TRBJ2-7; the match to TRBD1 covers 9 bases. CDR3 residues: CASHRTGEVDEQYF. For the CDR3, the DNA is TGCGCCAGCCACCGGACAGGGGAGGTTGACGAGCAGTACTTC.